The 24 T cell receptor beta chains below all came from one sample that was sequenced in a study of T-cell memory formation after mild COVID-19. MiXCR, applied by TCRdb to the 5' RACE reads, yields one record per CDR3 protein. The sample shows some 13,000 distinct CDR3 sequences, approximately 12% of them seen only once. The specimen was PBMCs or a T cell subset sorted from them (not recorded which). Receptors were obtained from an adult woman who had mild COVID-19 (a few samples of this study predate the infection). Cell type and time point are not known.

This clonotype was seen repeatedly, ten times or more. The rearrangement links TRBV20-1 to TRBJ2-7; 12 bases are a match to TRBD2. This CDR3 has 17 residues. Trimming cost V 2 bases and J 0 bases; bases outside gene matches: 8. Germline lookup yields CDR1 DFQATT and CDR2 SNEGSKA (reference sequence). The CDR3 spells CSARNQLAGGSSYEQYF. The CDR3 bases are TGCAGTGCTAGAAATCAACTAGCGGGAGGTTCCTCCTACGAGCAGTACTTC.

This clonotype occurred many times. The chain employs TRBV7-8 and TRBJ1-6, with D perhaps matching TRBD1 (5 bases). Germline-derived CDR1 and CDR2 are SGHVS and FQNEAQ. The V gene lost 2 bases and the J gene lost 6 bases, with 17 bases spanning the gap. The CDR3 totals 17 residues. CDR3 nucleotide sequence: TGTGCCAGCAGCTTACATCTTCAGGGAGGATCTAATTCACCCCTCCACTTT. Amino acid sequence: CASSLHLQGGSNSPLHF.

This clonotype was counted at least ten times. The chain employs TRBV5-6 and TRBJ2-3, with 16 bases matching TRBD2. CDR1 and CDR2 from the germline V gene are SGHDT and YYEEEE. The J segment lost 4 bases and the V segment lost 2 bases, leaving 10 bases of the junction unmatched. CDR3 size: 19 residues. The CDR3 region has the DNA TGTGCCAGCAGCTTTAGATCCCCCGGGACTAGCGGGAGGGCAGATACGCAGTATTTT. Its translation: CASSFRSPGTSGRADTQYF.

Many counts were recorded for this clonotype. The chain uses TRBV5-4 and TRBJ2-1; the match to TRBD2 covers 10 bases. The V and J ends lost 4 bases and 9 bases, in that order; junction bases with no gene match: 7. The germline gives CDR1 SGHNT, CDR2 YYREEE (reference sequence). The CDR3 covers 14 residues. This CDR3 is CASSGGLAPAEQFF. CDR3 coding DNA: TGTGCCAGCAGCGGGGGACTAGCGCCAGCTGAGCAGTTCTTC.

This clonotype was observed at least ten times. CDR3 sequence: CASSYGQGGEQFF. Here the CDR3 DNA reads TGTGCCAGCAGCTATGGACAGGGCGGTGAGCAGTTCTTC. The genes are TRBV11-1 and TRBJ2-1; 8 nucleotides agree with TRBD1. Germline loops: CDR1 SGHAT, CDR2 FQDESV (reference sequence). The V and J ends lost 4 bases and 9 bases, in that order; junction bases with no gene match: 5. The CDR3 consists of 13 residues.

This clonotype was recorded at least ten times. This chain joins TRBV5-1 and TRBJ2-2; D unclear. The V end was cut by 1 base, the J end by 5 bases, with 9 bases between. The CDR3 contains 14 residues. The V gene's germline CDR1 is SGHRS and CDR2 YFSETQ. CDR3 nucleotides: TGCGCCAGCAGCTTGTGGAGTTCAACCGGGGAGCTGTTTTTT. Protein product: CASSLWSSTGELFF.

By sample share, this clonotype is medium-sized. The V gene is TRBV5-5, the J gene TRBJ2-4; 7 bases are shared with TRBD1. V gave up 4 bases and J gave up 1 base; unmatched junction bases: 8. This CDR3 comprises 16 residues. From germline, CDR1 is SGHKS and CDR2 YYEKEE (reference sequence). The CDR3 loop is CASSLGQAWAKNIQYF. The CDR3 DNA reads TGTGCCAGCAGCCTCGGACAGGCGTGGGCCAAAAACATTCAGTACTTC.

The sample holds many counts of this clonotype. V is TRBV27 and J is TRBJ1-2; D perhaps matches TRBD1 (6 bases). V lost 5 bases, J lost 8 bases, and 18 bases lay in between. Germline V gene sequence: CDR1 MNHEY, CDR2 SMNVEV (reference sequence). The CDR3 runs to 14 residues. The CDR3 nucleotides read TGTGCCAGCAGTCCCACAGGGATCCCCCCGGGCTACACCTTC. This encodes CASSPTGIPPGYTF.

This clonotype was recorded many times. The chain uses TRBV24-1 and TRBJ2-7; 8 bases are a match to TRBD2. The CDR3 contains 13 residues. Germline V gives CDR1 KGHDR, CDR2 SFDVKD. Unmatched junction bases numbered 4, after V lost 7 bases and J lost 3 bases. CDR3 region: CATRGLGVYEQYF. The CDR3 bases are TGTGCCACCAGGGGACTAGGCGTCTACGAGCAGTACTTC.

This clonotype was recorded many times. The gene calls are TRBV18 and TRBJ2-5, with 7 bases matching TRBD2. Germline V gene data show CDR1 as KGHSH and CDR2 as LQKENI. This CDR3 has 13 residues. V dropped 6 bases and J dropped 5; count of bases not matched to a gene: 6. CDR3 nucleotides: TGTGCCAGCTCCCACGGGAGGCGCGAGACCCAGTACTTC. As protein: CASSHGRRETQYF.

This chain uses TRBV12-3 or TRBV12-4 with TRBJ2-3; no definite D call. The CDR3 sequence is 12 residues long. The V end was cut by 6 bases, the J end by 10 bases, with 14 bases between. The CDR3 sequence is CASSQDPGSQYF. In DNA form, the CDR3 reads TGTGCCAGCAGCCAGGACCCAGGTTCGCAGTATTTT.

This clonotype was counted ten times or more. The chain joins TRBV24-1 to TRBJ2-5; 7 bases fit TRBD1. From germline, CDR1 is KGHDR and CDR2 SFDVKD. J lost 10 bases, V lost 3 bases, and 7 bases had no gene match. The CDR3 extends over 13 amino acids. CDR3 in DNA: TGTGCCACCAGTGATACAGGGGTAATTGGCCAGTACTTC. Protein product: CATSDTGVIGQYF.

This clonotype was detected many times. This chain joins TRBV20-1 and TRBJ1-1, with 9 positions matching TRBD1. Germline V CDR1 and CDR2: DFQATT, SNEGSKA (reference sequence). The CDR3 totals 15 residues. The trim removed 0 bases at V and 4 bases at J, leaving 6 bases unmatched. The CDR3 loop is CSARDLRDRVTEAFF. The CDR3 nucleotides read TGCAGTGCTAGAGATCTTAGGGACAGGGTCACTGAAGCTTTCTTT.

There are many counts of this clonotype. This chain joins TRBV4-1 and TRBJ1-1, with a tentative D call TRBD1 (6 bases). The germline V gene encodes CDR1 MGHRA and CDR2 YSYEKL. The CDR3 totals 14 residues. Trimming took off 1 base at V and 5 bases at J, with 11 bases between the two ends. This chain's CDR3 is CASSQGQVQTEAFF. The CDR3, as DNA: TGCGCCAGCAGCCAAGGACAGGTCCAGACTGAAGCTTTCTTT.

DNA for the CDR3: TGTGCCAGCAGCTTAGGCGCAGGATGGGATGAAAAACTGTTTTTT. This encodes CASSLGAGWDEKLFF. The chain employs TRBV7-2 and TRBJ1-4, with no clear D. The V and J ends lost 1 base and 6 bases respectively, with 12 bases between them. In germline, CDR1 is SGHTA, CDR2 FQGNSA. The CDR3 spans 15 residues. Supplemented by reference TRBV7-2 and TRBJ1-4, the full variable domain reads GAGVSQSPSNKVTEKGKDVELRCDPISGHTALYWYRQSLGQGLEFLIYFQGNSAPDKSGLPSDRFSAERTGGSVSTLTIQRTQQEDSAVYLCASSLGAGWDEKLFFGSGTQLSVL.

This clonotype was found once. It may be a read error: a sequence one base away is much more abundant. The chain has TRBV2 and TRBJ2-6; D gene unclear. The V gene's germline CDR1 is SNHLY and CDR2 FYNNEI. This CDR3 spans 14 amino acids. The CDR3 DNA follows: TGTGCCATCAGTGATGGGTACGGGGCCAACGTCCTGACTTTC. Translating it yields CAISDGYGANVLTF.

This clonotype was counted many times. This sequence joins TRBV29-1 and TRBJ2-7, with D possibly TRBD2 on 7 matching bases. Germline V CDR1 and CDR2: SQVTM, ANQGSEA. There are 13 residues in the CDR3. V dropped 5 bases and J dropped 5 bases, with 16 bases sitting between them. The CDR3 spells CSVRARGPNEQYF. CDR3 DNA: TGCAGCGTTAGGGCGCGGGGGCCCAACGAGCAGTACTTC.

The chain joins TRBV6-2 or TRBV6-3 to TRBJ1-1; D is possibly TRBD1 (5 bases). Per the germline V gene, CDR1 is MNHEY and CDR2 is SVGEGT. The CDR3 has 14 amino acids. Trimming left V 5 bases short and J 1 base short, with 11 bases between. CDR3 bases: TGTGCCAGCAGTCTATGGGGGGAGAACACTGAAGCTTTCTTT. It specifies CASSLWGENTEAFF.

This clonotype was counted many times. The gene calls are TRBV7-6 and TRBJ1-2; the match to TRBD1 covers 7 bases. CDR3 length: 13 residues. The V and J ends lost 5 bases and 10 bases, in that order; junction bases with no gene match: 10. The germline V gene has CDR1 SGHVS and CDR2 FNYEAQ. The CDR3 protein is CASSRPGTESYTF. In DNA, the CDR3 is TGTGCCAGCAGCCGTCCCGGGACAGAATCCTACACCTTC. The whole variable domain, remainder taken from reference TRBV7-6 and TRBJ1-2, is GAGVSQSPRYKVTKRGQDVALRCDPISGHVSLYWYRQALGQGPEFLTYFNYEAQQDKSGLPNDRFSAERPEGSISTLTIQRTEQRDSAMYRCASSRPGTESYTFGSGTRLTVV.

This clonotype was detected many times. This chain links TRBV12-3 or TRBV12-4 with TRBJ1-1, with 8 bases lining up with TRBD1. The CDR3 is 14 residues long. After removal of 5 bases from V and 4 bases from J, the junction contained 6 bases not matched to a gene. The CDR3 DNA reads TGTGCCAGCAGTCCGACAGGGGTAAGCACTGAAGCTTTCTTT. Protein product: CASSPTGVSTEAFF.

This clonotype has at least ten counts. The chain uses TRBV5-5 and TRBJ2-1; 10 bases are a match to TRBD2. The CDR3 has 15 residues. Germline V lookup: CDR1 SGHKS, CDR2 YYEKEE (reference sequence). V was pared by 2 bases and J by 3 bases, with 2 bases of the junction left unmatched. CDR3 DNA: TGTGCCAGCAGCTTCCTAGCGGGGGACTACAATGAGCAGTTCTTC. This sequence encodes CASSFLAGDYNEQFF.

This rearrangement joins TRBV15 to TRBJ1-2; possibly TRBD1 for D (5 bases). This CDR3 is 15 amino acids long. The V end lost 8 bases, the J end lost 4 bases, and 20 bases lay between the germline ends. Germline CDR1 reads LNHNV; CDR2 reads YYDKDF (reference sequence). The CDR3 DNA reads as TGTGCCACCCGACAGTCGGCCGGATATGGCTATGGCTACACCTTC. It encodes CATRQSAGYGYGYTF.

The chain carries TRBV28 and TRBJ1-1, with D unresolved. The CDR3 runs to 14 residues. The germline gives CDR1 MDHEN, CDR2 SYDVKM. V lost 3 bases and J lost 5, with 13 bases in between. This CDR3 is CASSLATPITEAFF. CDR3 DNA sequence: TGTGCCAGCAGTTTGGCGACACCGATTACTGAAGCTTTCTTT.

This clonotype was seen repeatedly, ten times or more. This chain joins TRBV12-3 or TRBV12-4 and TRBJ2-5; perhaps TRBD2 as D (7 bases). This CDR3 is 16 amino acids long. V was clipped by 2 bases and J by 4 bases, with 17 bases between them. The CDR3 nucleotides are TGTGCCAGCAGTTTAATTTGGGGGGGCAAGAGAGAGACCCAGTACTTC. Amino acids: CASSLIWGGKRETQYF.